This is a list of T cell receptor beta chains from one sample in a study of blood T cell repertoires in COVID-19. Generated by immunoSEQ multiplex PCR, the TCRdb table keeps only in-frame clones and is missing some. Of 300,000 to 350,000 clones listed, roughly 90% were seen once; the top ten hold more than 8.5%. Input material: PBMCs or T cells enriched from blood (not recorded which). The source is a woman aged 18-29 years who had recovered from COVID-19. Both conserved end residues are part of each CDR3. The D gene is left open where the match is weak.

J gene	D gene	V gene	CDR3 protein
TRBJ2-7	.	TRBV6-2/TRBV6-3	CASSYGQTTTYEQYF
TRBJ2-1	TRBD2	TRBV5-1	CASYTSGTYNEQFF
TRBJ2-2	TRBD1	TRBV6-4	CASSSDRSTGELFF
TRBJ1-2	TRBD1	TRBV27	CASSLTVTGQGYGYTF
TRBJ1-4	.	TRBV28	CASISIEAEKLFF
TRBJ1-6	.	TRBV9	CASSLLDRPSSYNSPLHF
TRBJ1-4	TRBD1	TRBV9	CASSGRQGWDEKLFF
TRBJ2-7	.	TRBV6-2/TRBV6-3	CASSYSGWEQYF
TRBJ2-5	TRBD2	TRBV7-6	CASNEWGGQETQYF
TRBJ2-2	TRBD2	TRBV27	CASRSSGGGLGAGELFF
TRBJ1-1	.	TRBV5-6	CASSPTGRSTTEAFF
TRBJ2-2	TRBD2	TRBV5-1	CASSHGLAGVRAGELFF
TRBJ1-4	.	TRBV5-5	CASSFSDGGTNEKLFF
TRBJ2-7	TRBD2	TRBV7-2	CASSSGPGGTSGPSYEQYF
TRBJ1-2	.	TRBV7-3	CASSPDSRRVTF
TRBJ2-1	.	TRBV27	CASTKGGSPYNEQFF
TRBJ2-7	TRBD1	TRBV7-2	CASSLAGDSRAYEQYF
TRBJ2-3	TRBD2	TRBV2	CASSLRGGGTDTQYF
TRBJ1-1	TRBD1	TRBV10-3	CAITPTGEDTEAFF
TRBJ2-7	TRBD1	TRBV6-4	CASRETTGARGYEQYF
TRBJ2-5	.	TRBV5-6	CASNGQQLYETQYF
TRBJ2-1	.	TRBV6-5	CASRSFGNEQFF
TRBJ1-5	.	TRBV6-2/TRBV6-3	CASSRGWASNQPQHF
TRBJ1-2	TRBD1	TRBV28	CASRSPAGGQLATNYGYTF
TRBJ1-4	TRBD1	TRBV2	CASRDRGEKLFF
TRBJ1-2	TRBD1	TRBV15	CATSSWTGNGYTF
TRBJ1-2	TRBD1	TRBV19	CASRQGQGYTF
TRBJ2-7	.	TRBV27	CASSLNGKSYEQYF
TRBJ2-5	.	TRBV11-2	CASSWQQETQYF
TRBJ2-1	TRBD2	TRBV7-3	CASSPSPGLAGNNEQFF
TRBJ2-7	TRBD1	TRBV4-2	CASSQDWRTGGPYEQYF
TRBJ1-3	.	TRBV6-1	CASSEVGDSGNTIYF
TRBJ2-5	TRBD2	TRBV24-1	CATSPAGVTETQYF
TRBJ2-5	.	TRBV3-1/TRBV3-2	CASSPPRAGETQYF
TRBJ2-2	.	TRBV27	CASSETSKGTGELFF
TRBJ1-4	.	TRBV30	CAWSGDTGEKLFF
TRBJ1-4	TRBD1	TRBV6-5	CASSYLGQQEKLFF
TRBJ2-1	.	TRBV28	CASSLGGGQVHEQFF
TRBJ1-1	.	TRBV7-2	CASRRAGDTEAFF
TRBJ2-7	TRBD2	TRBV10-2	CASSPSSGNPSEQYF
TRBJ2-3	.	TRBV7-2	CASSLALGADTQYF
TRBJ2-3	.	TRBV7-2	CASSLVVLAEGPDTQYF
TRBJ2-2	TRBD2	TRBV5-1	CASSLAGNTGELFF